The TCR beta chain described here comes from a study of shared clonotypes between healthy human individuals. General study results and limits: It was anticipated that sequencing depth would influence how many clonotypes donors shared.

CDR1 is MNHEY, CDR2 SMNVEV, per germline (reference sequence). This CDR3 has 14 amino acids. V shed 2 bases and J shed 1 base, with 7 bases lying between them. CD45RO-negative, CCR7-positively selected cells formed the naive CD8 fraction, excluding terminally differentiated effector memory CD45RA+ cells. In this sample, this clone turned up once. Its antigen remains unknown. Genomic DNA per cell subset filled all wells of several immunoSEQ plates. Clones were read by immunoSEQ multiplex PCR, and TCRdb kept only the in-frame ones, dropping some. The table records some 2,000,000 clones, roughly 95% of them present only once.

The V and J genes are TRBV27 and TRBJ2-3, with D unclear. Source material: naive CD8+ T cells sorted from blood. The TCR comes from a man between 18 and 35 years old in good health. The CDR3 nucleotides read TGTGCCAGCAGTTTAAATGACGGCACAGATACGCAGTATTTT. This codes for CASSLNDGTDTQYF.